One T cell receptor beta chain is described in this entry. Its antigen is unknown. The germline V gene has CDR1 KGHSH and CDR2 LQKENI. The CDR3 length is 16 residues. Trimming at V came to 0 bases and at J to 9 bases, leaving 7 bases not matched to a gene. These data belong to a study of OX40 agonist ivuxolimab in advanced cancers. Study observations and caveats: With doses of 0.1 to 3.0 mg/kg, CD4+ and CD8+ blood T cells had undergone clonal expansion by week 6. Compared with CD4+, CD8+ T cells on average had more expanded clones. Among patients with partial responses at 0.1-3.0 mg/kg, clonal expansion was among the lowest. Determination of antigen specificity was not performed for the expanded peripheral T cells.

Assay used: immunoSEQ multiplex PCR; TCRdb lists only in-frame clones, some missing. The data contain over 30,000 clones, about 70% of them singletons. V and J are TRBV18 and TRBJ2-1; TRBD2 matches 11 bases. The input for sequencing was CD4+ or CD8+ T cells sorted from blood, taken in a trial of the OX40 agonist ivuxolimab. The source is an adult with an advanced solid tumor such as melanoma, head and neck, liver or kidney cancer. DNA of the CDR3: TGTGCCAGCTCACCACCGGCTAGCGGGGGGAAAGGTGAGCAGTTCTTC. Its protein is CASSPPASGGKGEQFF.